What follows are 25 T cell receptor beta chains derived from one specimen sequenced in a study of T-cell memory formation after mild COVID-19. TCRdb used MiXCR to reprocess the 5' RACE reads, holding one entry per CDR3 protein. This table has hundreds of thousands of distinct CDR3 sequences, roughly a fifth appearing once. The specimen sequenced was PBMCs or a T cell subset sorted from them (not recorded which). Every receptor here comes from a man between 18 and 29 years old who had mild COVID-19 (a few samples of this study predate the infection). Cell type and time point are not known.

J is TRBJ1-1 and V is TRBV9; D is undetermined. This CDR3 spans 15 amino acids. The germline CDR1 and CDR2 sequences are SGDLS and YYNGEE. Trimming took off 0 bases at V and 3 bases at J, with 12 bases between the two ends. The CDR3 DNA is TGTGCCAGCAGCGTAGGGGGAGGACGGGACACTGAAGCTTTCTTT. Its protein product is CASSVGGGRDTEAFF.

This chain connects TRBV4-2 to TRBJ1-6; perhaps TRBD1 as D (5 bases). Trimming left V 0 bases short and J 7 bases short, with 10 bases between. The germline V gene encodes CDR1 LGHNA and CDR2 YNFKEQ. This CDR3 has 15 amino acids. As DNA, the CDR3 is TGTGCCAGCAGCCAAGAGGGGCAGGCGAATTCACCCCTCCACTTT. This codes for CASSQEGQANSPLHF.

This clonotype was observed a handful of times. The chain employs TRBV24-1 and TRBJ2-2; D not certain. The CDR3 loop spans 15 amino acids. The germline V gene has CDR1 KGHDR and CDR2 SFDVKD. V was pared by 5 bases and J by 0 bases, with 9 bases between. CDR3 DNA sequence: TGTGCCACCAGTGGGATAAAAGCGAACACCGGGGAGCTGTTTTTT. This encodes CATSGIKANTGELFF.

V gene TRBV13 combines with J gene TRBJ2-5; 7 nucleotides align to TRBD2. This CDR3 spans 18 amino acids. CDR1 PRHDT and CDR2 FYEKMQ come from the germline V gene (reference sequence). Trimming removed 3 bases from V and 0 bases from J; junction bases left unmatched: 13. The CDR3 DNA is TGTGCCAGCAGCTTGAGGGGACTAAGGGCGGCGTACCAAGAGACCCAGTACTTC. Amino acids: CASSLRGLRAAYQETQYF.

This clonotype was seen a handful of times. The chain couples TRBV6-2 or TRBV6-3 to TRBJ2-7; tentatively, D is TRBD1 (6 bases). Trimming left V 6 bases short and J 8 bases short, with 11 bases between. The CDR3 extends over 11 amino acids. CDR1 MNHEY and CDR2 SVGEGT come from the germline V gene. The CDR3 nucleotides are TGTGCCAGCAGCCAGGGGCGGCAGCAGTACTTC. It translates to CASSQGRQQYF.

This clonotype was detected many times. The chain is built from TRBV5-6 and TRBJ2-7; D could derive from TRBD1 or TRBD2 (5 bases each). The CDR3 contains 15 residues. Per germline, CDR1 SGHDT and CDR2 YYEEEE. V lost 3 bases, J lost 3 bases, and 16 bases lay in between. The CDR3: CASSSGPGPRYEQYV. CDR3 sequence (DNA): TGTGCCAGCAGCTCCGGACCGGGACCCCGCTACGAGCAGTACGTC.

The rearrangement links TRBV5-5 to TRBJ2-3; D perhaps matches TRBD1 (6 bases). The CDR3 is 15 residues long. Per the germline V gene, CDR1 is SGHKS and CDR2 is YYEKEE (reference sequence). Trimming cost V 4 bases and J 0 bases, with 12 bases left between them. CDR3 region: CASSAGQTSTDTQYF. CDR3 DNA: TGTGCCAGCAGCGCTGGACAGACTAGCACAGATACGCAGTATTTT.

J is TRBJ1-6 and V is TRBV12-3 or TRBV12-4; a possible D gene is TRBD1 (6 bases). This CDR3 is built from 15 residues. V dropped 6 bases and J dropped 7 bases, with 16 bases sitting between them. CDR3 sequence: CASSNEQGRNSPLHF. CDR3 DNA: TGTGCCAGCAGCAATGAACAGGGAAGAAATTCACCCCTCCACTTT.

CDR3 residues: CASWLGLNTGELFF. DNA of the CDR3: TGTGCCAGCTGGTTGGGGCTTAACACCGGGGAGCTGTTTTTT. V is TRBV7-8 and J is TRBJ2-2, with D maybe TRBD1 (5 bases). This CDR3 spans 14 amino acids. With 8 bases removed from V and 2 bases from J, the gap between germline ends came to 12 bases. Looked up from germline, CDR1 is SGHVS and CDR2 is FQNEAQ.

The chain links TRBV6-2 or TRBV6-3 to TRBJ2-2; no clear D. Trimming left V 7 bases short and J 7 bases short, with 7 bases between. Germline V CDR1 and CDR2: MNHEY, SVGEGT. This CDR3 has 11 amino acids. CDR3 sequence (DNA): TGTGCCAGCAATAAGGGCGGGGAGCTGTTTTTT. It yields the protein CASNKGGELFF.

The chain is built from TRBV11-2 and TRBJ2-3; tentative D call: TRBD2 (6 bases). The CDR3 covers 14 residues. Germline values: CDR1 SGHAT, CDR2 FQNNGV. Deletions cut 3 bases from V and 0 bases from J, with 7 bases between. CDR3 sequence reads: CASSFAGSTDTQYF. Here the CDR3 DNA reads TGTGCCAGCAGCTTTGCGGGGAGCACAGATACGCAGTATTTT.

The chain uses TRBV7-2 and TRBJ2-7; D is perhaps TRBD2 (5 bases). The V end was cut by 5 bases, the J end by 4 bases, with 12 bases between. The CDR3 loop spans 13 amino acids. Per germline, CDR1 SGHTA and CDR2 FQGNSA. The DNA for the CDR3 is TGTGCCAGCAGCACTAGAGAGAGTTACGAGCAGTACTTC. This translates into CASSTRESYEQYF.

There are many counts of this clonotype. The rearrangement joins TRBV6-2 or TRBV6-3 to TRBJ2-1; 7 bases agree with TRBD2. The CDR3 extends over 14 amino acids. V gave up 8 bases and J gave up 4 bases; unmatched junction bases: 8. Per germline, CDR1 MNHEY and CDR2 SVGEGT. This CDR3 is CASSPGGLYNEQFF. The CDR3 nucleotides read TGTGCCAGCTCTCCGGGGGGTCTTTACAATGAGCAGTTCTTC.

The rearrangement links TRBV18 to TRBJ2-5; 12 bases agree with TRBD1. The germline CDR1 and CDR2 sequences are KGHSH and LQKENI. CDR3 size: 16 residues. V trimming: 1 base; J trimming: 4 bases; junction bases outside the gene matches: 4. This CDR3 reads CASSPRDRGLGETQYF. The CDR3 DNA is TGTGCCAGCTCACCACGGGACAGGGGGCTGGGAGAGACCCAGTACTTC. The variable domain in full, completed from reference TRBV18 and TRBJ2-5, reads NAGVMQNPRHLVRRRGQEARLRCSPMKGHSHVYWYRQLPEEGLKFMVYLQKENIIDESGMPKERFSAEFPKEGPSILRIQQVVRGDSAAYFCASSPRDRGLGETQYFGPGTRLLVL.

The genes are TRBV7-9 and TRBJ2-2; TRBD2 agrees at 9 bases. The CDR3 is 18 amino acids. The germline gives CDR1 SEHNR, CDR2 FQNEAQ (reference sequence). V dropped 6 bases and J dropped 5; count of bases not matched to a gene: 16. The DNA of the CDR3 is TGTGCCAGCAGGGAGCCGGGACTAGCTTTTTCAGGAACCGGGGAGCTGTTTTTT. Translated: CASREPGLAFSGTGELFF.

CDR3 in DNA: TGTGCCAGCAGCCGGGGGACCGGAGGAGAGACCCAGTACTTC. This codes for CASSRGTGGETQYF. The V and J genes are TRBV5-8 and TRBJ2-5, with D tentatively TRBD2 (6 bases). V shed 4 bases and J shed 4 bases, with 14 bases lying between them. The CDR3 is made up of 14 amino acids. The germline V gene encodes CDR1 SGHTS and CDR2 YDEGEE.

The gene calls are TRBV7-8 and TRBJ2-1, with 14 bases aligning to TRBD2. CDR3 length: 15 residues. The V segment lost 2 bases and the J segment 12 bases; nucleotides outside the gene matches: 6. Germline V lookup: CDR1 SGHVS, CDR2 FQNEAQ. CDR3: CASSLMTSGGAGQFF. The CDR3, as DNA: TGTGCCAGCAGCTTAATGACTAGCGGGGGGGCCGGGCAGTTCTTC.

In this sample, this clonotype turned up a few times. The chain has TRBV7-2 and TRBJ2-7; 9 positions match TRBD2. The germline CDR1 and CDR2 sequences are SGHTA and FQGNSA. The CDR3 consists of 14 residues. V lost 4 bases to trimming and J lost 5 bases; unmatched junction nucleotides: 6. CDR3 residues: CASSSPGTSNEQYF. CDR3 sequence (DNA): TGTGCCAGCAGCTCCCCCGGGACTAGCAACGAGCAGTACTTC. The full variable domain, completed using reference TRBV7-2 and TRBJ2-7, is GAGVSQSPSNKVTEKGKDVELRCDPISGHTALYWYRQSLGQGLEFLIYFQGNSAPDKSGLPSDRFSAERTGGSVSTLTIQRTQQEDSAVYLCASSSPGTSNEQYFGPGTRLTVT.

This clonotype was observed a handful of times. The chain combines TRBV7-6 with TRBJ1-6; tentative D call: TRBD1 (5 bases). Looked up from germline, CDR1 is SGHVS and CDR2 is FNYEAQ. V shed 3 bases and J shed 6 bases, with 9 bases lying between them. The CDR3 consists of 14 residues. CDR3 coding DNA: TGTGCCAGCAGCTTCGCAGGGCCTAATTCACCCCTCCACTTT. Encoded protein: CASSFAGPNSPLHF.

This clonotype was found a few times. The gene calls are TRBV7-2 and TRBJ1-2; D is possibly TRBD1 (6 bases). There are 13 residues in the CDR3. Germline V CDR1 and CDR2: SGHTA, FQGNSA. V was trimmed by 3 bases and J by 6 bases, leaving 11 bases between them. The CDR3 sequence: CASSFLRGDGYTF. DNA of the CDR3: TGTGCCAGCAGCTTTCTCAGGGGTGATGGCTACACCTTC.

The chain has TRBV29-1 and TRBJ2-3; TRBD2 agrees at 10 bases. The CDR3 spans 15 residues. The V gene end was trimmed by 3 bases and the J gene end by 2 bases; junction bases not matched to a gene: 5. Germline-derived CDR1 and CDR2 are SQVTM and ANQGSEA. CDR3 loop: CSVDLAGGNTDTQYF. DNA for the CDR3: TGCAGCGTTGATTTAGCGGGGGGAAACACAGATACGCAGTATTTT.

This clonotype has more than one count but fewer than ten. The chain joins TRBV9 to TRBJ2-2; 7 bases fit TRBD1. Germline V gene data show CDR1 as SGDLS and CDR2 as YYNGEE. The CDR3 length is 16 residues. J was trimmed by 5 bases and V by 0 bases; bases with no gene match: 7. CDR3 bases: TGTGCCAGCAGCGTAGGAGGACAGGCAGGGACCGGGGAGCTGTTTTTT. Translating gives CASSVGGQAGTGELFF.

This clonotype was counted between two and nine times. One end of the junction varies from germline; a read error may be responsible. The J gene is TRBJ2-2, the V gene TRBV12-3 or TRBV12-4; D is perhaps TRBD2 (6 bases). This CDR3 has 16 residues. The CDR3 DNA reads as TGTGCCAGCAAAGAGTCCGGGGGAACCAACACCGGCGAGCTGTTTTTT. It codes for CASKESGGTNTGELFF.

The V call is TRBV9, the J call TRBJ2-3, with D unresolved. V was trimmed by 4 bases and J by 5 bases, leaving 17 bases between them. The germline CDR1 and CDR2 sequences are SGDLS and YYNGEE. The CDR3 is 15 amino acids. The CDR3 sequence: CASSSRLGPQDTQYF. Here the CDR3 DNA reads TGTGCCAGCAGCTCCCGACTCGGGCCCCAAGATACGCAGTATTTT.

This clonotype was seen more than once but under ten times. The rearrangement joins TRBV28 to TRBJ2-2, with TRBD1 identical over 8 bases. The J segment lost 7 bases and the V segment lost 3 bases, leaving 10 bases of the junction unmatched. Germline CDR1 and CDR2: MDHEN and SYDVKM. The CDR3 covers 16 residues. The CDR3 nucleotides read TGTGCCAGCAGTTTCTGGGACAGGTGGTGGCACGGGGAGCTGTTTTTT. As protein: CASSFWDRWWHGELFF.